This T cell receptor (beta chain) was identified during a study of blood T cell repertoires in COVID-19. Study at large: The cDNA or gDNA used as material had been derived from T cells, B-cell-depleted T cells, or PBMCs.

Recruits, aged about 18 to 100 years, lived in under 25 US areas. Clinical history reported by participants formed the basis on which cohorts were assigned. Trimming pared 0 bases from V and 5 bases from J, leaving 14 bases between. The CDR3 sequence is 14 residues long. CDR1 and CDR2 (germline): GTSNPN, SVGIG (reference sequence). Assay: immunoSEQ multiplex PCR; the TCRdb copy retains only in-frame clones and omits some. The sample records some 200,000 clones, 65% to 90% being singletons. This sequence originates from a man in his forties or fifties who had recovered from COVID-19. The sequenced material came from PBMCs or T cells enriched from blood (not recorded which). This chain uses TRBV30 with TRBJ2-7, with D possibly TRBD2 on 7 matching bases. This CDR3 is CAWSVGAGVNEQYF. The DNA of the CDR3 is TGTGCCTGGAGTGTGGGGGCGGGAGTCAACGAGCAGTACTTC.